This T cell receptor beta chain emerged from a study of blood T cells in healthy people across ages. Whole-study findings and limits: Researchers deemed the diversity estimates from one million T cells underestimates.

A J-beta primer mix and a sample-barcoded 5' primer were used in a second PCR of about 6 to 12 cycles. Sequencing recovered at least 3 million CDR3-containing paired-end reads from each sample. MiXCR was run by TCRdb on the 5' RACE reads, yielding one entry per CDR3 protein. The data contain approximately 490,000 distinct CDR3 sequences, less than 25% of them singletons. The CDR3 is 13 amino acids. CDR1 and CDR2 from the germline V gene are SQVTM and ANQGSEA. J was trimmed by 2 bases and V by 6 bases; bases with no gene match: 7. A word on this clonotype: Antigen unknown.

This sample was also put to use in a study of T cells of mothers and their children. That report notes: The study recruited a few healthy Caucasian mothers and their six children as donors.

The chain links TRBV29-1 to TRBJ2-7; TRBD1 agrees at 7 bases. Input material: blood. The source of this sequence is a boy younger than 18 in good health. The CDR3 DNA sequence: TGCAGCGTAGAGACAGGGTTCACCTACGAGCAGTACTTC. This codes for CSVETGFTYEQYF.